This record concerns one T cell receptor (beta chain) sequence. Its target is unknown. This entry is derived from a study of cytomegalovirus exposure and HLA in healthy donors. The study's findings and limits: Some highly shared sequence variants likely arose as a pipeline artifact. As a later analysis revealed, the rate of TCR association differed by HLA locus, with DRB1 most and HLA-C fewest. Immune exposure data for these donors was limited to CMV serostatus.

PCR used 60 Vbeta primers and 13 Jbeta primers. This table comes from immunoSEQ multiplex PCR, and its TCRdb copy is limited to in-frame clones, with some not included. The table lists around 210,000 clones, with 1.1% in the top ten. Healthy people donating bone marrow made up the donors. Germline CDR1 reads MNHEY; CDR2 reads SMNVEV (reference sequence). V shed 6 bases and J shed 0 bases, with 9 bases lying between them. CDR3 length: 13 amino acids. This receptor was identified in a girl aged 2-10 years in good health and CMV-seropositive. Source material: PBMCs. V and J are TRBV27 and TRBJ2-7; D is uncertain. CDR3 sequence (DNA): TGTGCCAGCAGCGGTGGTCCCTCCTACGAGCAGTACTTC. It translates to CASSGGPSYEQYF.